This T cell receptor (beta chain) was identified during a study of shared clonotypes between healthy human individuals. For genomic DNA, unsorted samples relied on 85 million to 100 million PBMCs. In its sample, this clone was seen a few times. Trimming at V came to 6 bases and at J to 10 bases, leaving 11 bases not matched to a gene. The CDR3 covers 14 residues. CDR1 is LNHDA and CDR2 is SQIVND in the germline V gene (reference sequence). Deep-level running was used for the assay. Unsorted PBMCs provided DNA that was sequenced on ten immunoSEQ deep assay plates. The method was immunoSEQ multiplex PCR; TCRdb's version includes in-frame clones alone and lacks a portion of them. The profile shows about 470,000 clones, roughly 77% of them singletons.

This clonotype was obtained from a woman aged 40 to 49 in good health. Some clones in this sample may be carry-over from other donors' samples. The sample was PBMCs. The chain combines TRBV19 with TRBJ1-1, with 10 positions matching TRBD1. CDR3 sequence (DNA): TGTGCCAGTAGCCCGACCCTGAGACAGGGGGCAGCTTTCTTT. It encodes CASSPTLRQGAAFF.